This TCR beta chain was captured by sequencing in a study of CXCR3-negative and CXCR3-positive naive CD8 T cells. Study details: About 140 million TRB reads were obtained in total, which works out to about 1.5 +/- 0.3 million per library. Study outcomes and limitations: Naive cells with CXCR3 showed TRB CDR3s that were more hydrophobic than those in CXCR3-negative naive cells.

UMI-labeled TRB cDNA libraries were prepared by 5' RACE. TCRdb reanalyzed the 5' RACE reads, giving one entry per CDR3 protein sequence and no DNA. The listing contains over 50,000 distinct CDR3 sequences. The authors gated naive CD8+ T cells as CD45RO-CCR7+CD27+CD95-. Note on this clonotype: No antigen is known for it.

CDR1 is SQVTM and CDR2 is ANQGSEA in the germline V gene. The CDR3 consists of 12 residues. Sequenced: naive CXCR3+ CD8+ T cells from blood. Subset in this sample: CD45RO-CCR7+CD27+CD95- naive CD8+ T cells expressing CXCR3 (TNR3+). The V gene is TRBV29-1, the J gene TRBJ2-7; TCRdb indicates TRBD1, and absent DNA this call remains unverified. This clonotype was obtained from a human donor in good health. Some clones in this sample may be carry-over from other donors' samples. The CDR3 sequence: CSVIAGSYEQYF.